The 19 T cell receptor beta chains in this list originate from one sample, sequenced in a study of OX40 agonist ivuxolimab in advanced cancers. Sequenced by immunoSEQ multiplex PCR; TCRdb stores in-frame clones only, minus some. The sample consists of some 58,000 clones, 70% to 90% of them appearing once. The sequencing here drew on CD4+ or CD8+ T cells sorted from blood, taken in a trial of the OX40 agonist ivuxolimab. These receptors were taken from an adult with an advanced solid tumor such as melanoma, head and neck, liver or kidney cancer.

The genes are TRBV19 and TRBJ1-2; unclear D gene. The CDR3 extends over 13 amino acids. Germline CDR1 and CDR2: LNHDA and SQIVND (reference sequence). V lost 5 bases and J lost 4, with 11 bases in between. CDR3 amino acids: CASSGNSIYGYTF. The CDR3 nucleotides read TGTGCCAGTAGTGGCAACAGTATCTATGGCTACACCTTC.

The gene calls are TRBV2 and TRBJ2-3; D is ambiguous. Between the trimmed V and J ends, which lost 3 bases and 3 bases, there was a span of 1 base. The CDR3 covers 11 residues. Germline lookup yields CDR1 SNHLY and CDR2 FYNNEI. CDR3: CASSETDTQYF. CDR3 sequence (DNA): TGTGCCAGCAGTGAGACAGATACGCAGTATTTT.

V is TRBV30 and J is TRBJ1-4, with 7 bases lining up with TRBD1. CDR1 and CDR2 from the germline V gene are GTSNPN and SVGIG (reference sequence). The CDR3 extends over 12 amino acids. The V and J ends lost 3 bases and 9 bases, in that order; junction bases with no gene match: 4. The CDR3: CAWRTQGKKLFF. CDR3 nucleotides: TGTGCCTGGAGAACACAGGGGAAAAAACTGTTTTTT. Full variable domain (rest looked up from reference TRBV30 and TRBJ1-4): SQTIHQWPATLVQPVGSPLSLECTVEGTSNPNLYWYRQAAGRGLQLLFYSVGIGQISSEVPQNLSASRPQDRQFILSSKKLLLSDSGFYLCAWRTQGKKLFFGSGTQLSVL.

J is TRBJ2-5 and V is TRBV6-5, with TRBD2 matching 7 bases. With V trimmed by 0 bases and J by 6 bases, 4 bases remained unmatched. This CDR3 has 14 residues. CDR1 is MNHEY, CDR2 SVGAGI, per germline. CDR3 in DNA: TGTGCCAGCAGTTACTCGAGGGGACTAAAGACCCAGTACTTC. Encoded protein: CASSYSRGLKTQYF.

The V gene is TRBV9, the J gene TRBJ2-1; TRBD1 aligns across 7 bases. Germline trimming cut 3 bases from V and 5 bases from J; bases unmatched to any gene: 8. The germline V gene encodes CDR1 SGDLS and CDR2 YYNGEE. This CDR3 has 15 residues. The CDR3 DNA sequence: TGTGCCAGCAGCGCCTCAACAGGGGTTCACAATGAGCAGTTCTTC. It encodes CASSASTGVHNEQFF.

The genes are TRBV2 and TRBJ1-6; perhaps TRBD1 as D (6 bases). V lost 2 bases and J lost 3, with 11 bases in between. This CDR3 contains 16 residues. Germline V gives CDR1 SNHLY, CDR2 FYNNEI. CDR3 coding DNA: TGTGCCAGCAGTGAACGGGGGCCCAACTATAATTCACCCCTCCACTTT. Protein: CASSERGPNYNSPLHF.

V is TRBV2 and J is TRBJ2-1, with 7 bases identical to TRBD1. CDR1 and CDR2 (germline): SNHLY, FYNNEI. J lost 4 bases, V lost 6 bases, and 3 bases had no gene match. The length of the CDR3 is 13 residues. CDR3 in amino acids: CASSPRGYNEQFF. The CDR3 DNA reads TGTGCCAGCAGCCCCAGGGGGTACAATGAGCAGTTCTTC. The entire variable domain, with the rest obtained from reference TRBV2 and TRBJ2-1, is as follows: EPEVTQTPSHQVTQMGQEVILRCVPISNHLYFYWYRQILGQKVEFLVSFYNNEISEKSEIFDDQFSVERPDGSNFTLKIRSTKLEDSAMYFCASSPRGYNEQFFGPGTRLTVL.

This chain links TRBV28 with TRBJ1-1; no firm D call. CDR1 and CDR2 (germline): MDHEN, SYDVKM. The V gene lost 2 bases and the J gene lost 3 bases, with 13 bases spanning the gap. The CDR3 extends over 15 amino acids. The CDR3 DNA is TGTGCCAGCAGTTTAGTTCTATTACGGGACACTGAAGCTTTCTTT. Protein product: CASSLVLLRDTEAFF. Drawing the rest from reference TRBV28 and TRBJ1-1, the complete variable domain is DVKVTQSSRYLVKRTGEKVFLECVQDMDHENMFWYRQDPGLGLRLIYFSYDVKMKEKGDIPEGYSVSREKKERFSLILESASTNQTSMYLCASSLVLLRDTEAFFGQGTRLTVV.

The gene calls are TRBV14 and TRBJ2-3; 7 bases agree with TRBD1. Germline V CDR1 and CDR2: SGHDN, FVKESK. J lost 2 bases, V lost 5 bases, and 4 bases had no gene match. The CDR3 totals 14 residues. The CDR3 loop reads CASSTGVITDTQYF. The CDR3 coding sequence is TGTGCCAGCAGCACAGGGGTGATCACAGATACGCAGTATTTT. The whole variable domain, remainder taken from reference TRBV14 and TRBJ2-3, is EAGVTQFPSHSVIEKGQTVTLRCDPISGHDNLYWYRRVMGKEIKFLLHFVKESKQDESGMPNNRFLAERTGGTYSTLKVQPAELEDSGVYFCASSTGVITDTQYFGPGTRLTVL.

J is TRBJ2-5 and V is TRBV11-2, with a possible D match to TRBD1 (5 bases). V was clipped by 5 bases and J by 4 bases, with 26 bases between them. The CDR3 is made up of 18 amino acids. Germline CDR1 and CDR2: SGHAT and FQNNGV. Written as DNA, the CDR3 is TGTGCCAGCAGCCAAAAGGGGTTAGGGTCTGCGTCCCGAGAGACCCAGTACTTC. This encodes CASSQKGLGSASRETQYF.

V and J are TRBV29-1 and TRBJ1-1; D is possibly TRBD1 (6 bases). The CDR3 loop spans 13 amino acids. The germline CDR1 and CDR2 sequences are SQVTM and ANQGSEA. Trimming took 3 bases from V and 0 from J, leaving 8 bases between them. This chain's CDR3 is CSVDRDMNTEAFF. In DNA form, the CDR3 reads TGCAGCGTTGACAGGGACATGAACACTGAAGCTTTCTTT. Variable domain in full (rest from reference TRBV29-1 and TRBJ1-1): SAVISQKPSRDICQRGTSLTIQCQVDSQVTMMFWYRQQPGQSLTLIATANQGSEATYESGFVIDKFPISRPNLTFSTLTVSNMSPEDSSIYLCSVDRDMNTEAFFGQGTRLTVV.

This clone has just one count. The chain carries TRBV6-1 and TRBJ1-4; no definite D call. The CDR3 sequence is 15 residues long. Germline CDR1 MNHNS, CDR2 SASEGT. V was shortened by 3 bases and J by 0 bases, with 8 bases between the two germline ends. Written as DNA, the CDR3 is TGTGCCAGCAGTGAGGCCAAAGCAACTAATGAAAAACTGTTTTTT. Translating it yields CASSEAKATNEKLFF.

Here the CDR3 DNA reads TGTGCCAGCAGCCAGGACGGACAGGGGTCGGGAAACACCATATATTTT. Its translation: CASSQDGQGSGNTIYF. This chain joins TRBV4-2 and TRBJ1-3, with TRBD1 identical over 9 bases. The V gene end was trimmed by 3 bases and the J gene end by 4 bases; junction bases not matched to a gene: 7. Germline CDR1 is LGHNA and CDR2 is YNFKEQ. The length of the CDR3 is 16 residues.

This clone was recorded once. V usage is TRBV5-8 and J usage is TRBJ2-5, with D unresolved. Deletions cut 2 bases from V and 2 bases from J, with 1 base between. CDR3 length equals 11 residues. CDR1 SGHTS and CDR2 YDEGEE come from the germline V gene. This CDR3 reads CASSFQETQYF. The CDR3, as DNA: TGTGCCAGCAGCTTTCAAGAGACCCAGTACTTC.

CDR3 coding DNA: TGTGCCAGCACAGGGACTAAGACTGTCGAGCAGTACTTC. It is translated as CASTGTKTVEQYF. The V and J genes are TRBV6-1 and TRBJ2-7; 7 bases fit TRBD2. This CDR3 region has 13 residues. With V trimmed by 7 bases and J by 6 bases, 9 bases remained unmatched. Per the germline V gene, CDR1 is MNHNS and CDR2 is SASEGT.

J is TRBJ2-2 and V is TRBV27, with 12 bases that match TRBD2. V dropped 3 bases and J dropped 4; count of bases not matched to a gene: 12. The CDR3 loop spans 19 amino acids. In germline, CDR1 is MNHEY, CDR2 SMNVEV (reference sequence). The CDR3 DNA follows: TGTGCCAGCAGTTTCACGACTAGCGGGAGAGGCGGGGGCACCGGGGAGCTGTTTTTT. This encodes CASSFTTSGRGGGTGELFF.

The chain combines TRBV13 with TRBJ2-7; TRBD2 might be the D (7 bases). The CDR3 runs 17 residues. Trimming cost V 4 bases and J 7 bases, with 26 bases left between them. Germline V CDR1 and CDR2: PRHDT, FYEKMQ (reference sequence). The CDR3 coding sequence is TGTGCCAGCAGCTCAACGAGGAGGGGGAGGGCCCTCGGGGAGCAGTACTTC. As protein: CASSSTRRGRALGEQYF.

This clone was seen more than once but under ten times. In DNA, the CDR3 is TGTGCCAGCAGTTACCGGCAGGGGGCTTCCTACGAGCAGTACTTC. Translated: CASSYRQGASYEQYF. The chain recombines TRBV6-6 with TRBJ2-7; 8 nucleotides line up with TRBD1. Germline assignment: CDR1 MNHNY and CDR2 SVGAGI (reference sequence). This CDR3 is built from 15 residues. The V segment lost 2 bases and the J segment 1 base; nucleotides outside the gene matches: 4.

The CDR3 nucleotides are TGTGCCAGCTCACCAAGACAGAACACTGAAGCTTTCTTT. Amino acids: CASSPRQNTEAFF. The chain is built from TRBV18 and TRBJ1-1; D remains unclear. The germline V gene has CDR1 KGHSH and CDR2 LQKENI. CDR3 length: 13 amino acids. Trimming pared 2 bases from V and 1 base from J, leaving 5 bases between.